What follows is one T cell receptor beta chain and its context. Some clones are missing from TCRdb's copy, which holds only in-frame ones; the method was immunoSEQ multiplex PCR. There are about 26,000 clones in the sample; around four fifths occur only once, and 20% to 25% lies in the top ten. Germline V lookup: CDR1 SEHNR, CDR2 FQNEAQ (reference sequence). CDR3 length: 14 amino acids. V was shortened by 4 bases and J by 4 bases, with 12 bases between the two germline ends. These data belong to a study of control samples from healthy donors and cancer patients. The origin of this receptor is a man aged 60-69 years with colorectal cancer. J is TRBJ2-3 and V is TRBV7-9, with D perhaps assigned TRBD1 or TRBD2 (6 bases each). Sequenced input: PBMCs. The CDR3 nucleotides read TGTGCCAGCAGCTCCAGGGGAGGCGCAGATACGCAGTATTTT. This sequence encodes CASSSRGGADTQYF.